One and the same sample provided the 27 T cell receptor beta chains below, sequenced in a study of T cells in Graves' hyperthyroidism and ophthalmopathy. Amplification yielded TCR beta CDR3 regions, with RNA transcripts as the source. TCR CDR3 regions were first amplified by RT-PCR with HTBI primers. TCRdb reprocessed the multiplex PCR reads via MiXCR and lists one record per CDR3 protein. The data contain about 400,000 distinct CDR3 sequences, about 16% of them singletons. The sample was blood. The receptors stem from a woman aged 25 to 45 with Graves' hyperthyroidism.

Notes on this clonotype: One end of the junction varies from germline; a read error may be responsible. The chain carries TRBV6-6 and TRBJ2-1; the match to TRBD2 covers 8 bases. This CDR3 comprises 17 residues. Germline loops: CDR1 MNHNY, CDR2 SVGAGI (reference sequence). The CDR3 here is CAGSYSRWLAGNNEQFF. CDR3 DNA sequence: TGTGCCGGCAGTTACTCGAGGTGGCTAGCGGGTAACAATGAGCAGTTCTTC.

The chain recombines TRBV7-9 with TRBJ2-1; 11 positions match TRBD2. The V gene's germline CDR1 is SEHNR and CDR2 FQNEAQ (reference sequence). This CDR3 has 19 residues. Unmatched junction bases numbered 11, after V lost 4 bases and J lost 0 bases. CDR3 in DNA: TGTGCCAGCAGCTCGAGACTAGCGGGGCCCTCAAGCTCCTACAATGAGCAGTTCTTC. Its translation: CASSSRLAGPSSSYNEQFF.

This clonotype was seen a handful of times. The chain has TRBV29-1 and TRBJ2-1; 9 bases fit TRBD2. Germline-derived CDR1 and CDR2 are SQVTM and ANQGSEA. The V gene end was trimmed by 7 bases and the J gene end by 5 bases; junction bases not matched to a gene: 6. CDR3 length equals 13 residues. The CDR3 is CSAETSGHNEQFF. Here the CDR3 DNA reads TGCAGCGCAGAGACTAGCGGACACAATGAGCAGTTCTTC.

Ten or more counts support this clonotype. The chain has TRBV28 and TRBJ2-7; 8 bases match TRBD2. CDR1 and CDR2 from the germline V gene are MDHEN and SYDVKM. There are 14 residues in the CDR3. V lost 7 bases, J lost 3 bases, and 8 bases stayed unmatched. The CDR3 DNA sequence: TGTGCCAGCATAGGTAGCGGGAAACTCTACGAGCAGTACTTC. Protein product: CASIGSGKLYEQYF.

The rearrangement uses TRBV24-1 and TRBJ2-5, with TRBD2 matching over 9 bases. Trimming at V came to 9 bases and at J to 5 bases, leaving 6 bases not matched to a gene. CDR1 KGHDR and CDR2 SFDVKD come from the germline V gene. The CDR3 extends over 13 amino acids. The CDR3 sequence is CATGGRAGETQYF. The CDR3 DNA sequence: TGTGCCACCGGCGGGAGGGCCGGGGAGACCCAGTACTTC.

This clonotype appeared many times. This chain connects TRBV29-1 to TRBJ2-7, with 7 bases fitting TRBD1. V trimming: 5 bases; J trimming: 3 bases; junction bases outside the gene matches: 1. Per the germline V gene, CDR1 is SQVTM and CDR2 is ANQGSEA. The length of the CDR3 is 11 residues. In nucleotides, the CDR3 is TGCAGCGTTCGGGACAGCTACGAGCAGTACTTC. This translates into CSVRDSYEQYF.

This clonotype showed up many times. The chain is built from TRBV6-1 and TRBJ1-1; D possibly corresponds to TRBD1 (6 bases). V was cut by 7 bases and J by 4 bases, with 16 bases left in between. Per germline, CDR1 MNHNS and CDR2 SASEGT. This CDR3 comprises 14 residues. The CDR3 here is CASTQRGPGTEAFF. The CDR3, as DNA: TGTGCCAGCACCCAACGGGGGCCCGGCACTGAAGCTTTCTTT.

This clonotype was recorded a few times. V is TRBV24-1 and J is TRBJ2-3; D might be TRBD1 (5 bases). In germline, CDR1 is KGHDR, CDR2 SFDVKD. The CDR3 covers 13 residues. Between the trimmed V and J ends, which lost 6 bases and 3 bases, there was a span of 9 bases. The CDR3 protein is CATSRGGTDTQYF. The CDR3 coding sequence is TGTGCCACCAGTAGGGGTGGTACAGATACGCAGTATTTT.

At least ten counts were recorded for this clonotype. The chain recombines TRBV28 with TRBJ2-3; 8 nucleotides match TRBD1. The CDR3 covers 14 residues. The germline V gene encodes CDR1 MDHEN and CDR2 SYDVKM. The junction had 4 bases not matched to a gene; V was cut back by 5 bases and J by 3 bases. This CDR3 reads CASSRTGKTDTQYF. The CDR3 bases are TGTGCCAGCAGTCGGACAGGGAAAACAGATACGCAGTATTTT.

This clonotype was detected a few times. The chain links TRBV27 to TRBJ1-4, with a weak D call TRBD1 (6 bases). Per germline, CDR1 MNHEY and CDR2 SMNVEV (reference sequence). CDR3 size: 12 residues. V was trimmed by 4 bases and J by 11 bases, leaving 11 bases between them. The CDR3 spells CASSWGGGKLFF. The CDR3 region has the DNA TGTGCCAGCAGTTGGGGAGGGGGGAAACTGTTTTTT.

This clonotype was seen at least ten times. This sequence joins TRBV20-1 and TRBJ2-3; D uncertain. The CDR3 is made up of 12 amino acids. The ends were cut back, 8 bases at V and 2 bases at J, with 11 bases in the middle. CDR1 is DFQATT, CDR2 SNEGSKA, per germline (reference sequence). CDR3 protein: CSLPRTTDTQYF. In DNA, the CDR3 is TGCAGTCTCCCCAGAACCACAGATACGCAGTATTTT.

This clonotype was observed at least ten times. The rearrangement uses TRBV27 and TRBJ2-7, with 7 bases lining up with TRBD2. Unmatched junction bases numbered 8, after V lost 8 bases and J lost 4 bases. This CDR3 spans 13 amino acids. Per germline, CDR1 MNHEY and CDR2 SMNVEV (reference sequence). This CDR3 reads CASRGGSGYEQYF. The CDR3 bases are TGTGCCAGCCGGGGCGGGAGTGGGTACGAGCAGTACTTC.

V gene TRBV2 combines with J gene TRBJ2-4; TRBD1 is a possible D gene (5 bases). CDR1 is SNHLY and CDR2 is FYNNEI in the germline V gene. The CDR3 covers 16 residues. Trimming took off 3 bases at V and 0 bases at J, with 12 bases between the two ends. The CDR3 region is CASSESKGLAKNIQYF. Written as DNA, the CDR3 is TGTGCCAGCAGTGAGTCCAAGGGGCTAGCCAAAAACATTCAGTACTTC.

This clonotype has a count of ten or more. The chain employs TRBV11-2 and TRBJ1-2; the match to TRBD1 covers 8 bases. The germline V gene encodes CDR1 SGHAT and CDR2 FQNNGV. This CDR3 has 14 amino acids. Trimming removed 6 bases from V and 6 bases from J; junction bases left unmatched: 9. The CDR3 DNA follows: TGTGCCAGCAGGTCGACAGGGGCAAGTGATGGCTACACCTTC. Translating gives CASRSTGASDGYTF. Based on the CDR3 plus reference TRBV11-2 and TRBJ1-2, the full variable domain is EAGVAQSPRYKIIEKRQSVAFWCNPISGHATLYWYQQILGQGPKLLIQFQNNGVVDDSQLPKDRFSAERLKGVDSTLKIQPAKLEDSAVYLCASRSTGASDGYTFGSGTRLTVV.

This clonotype was observed many times. The chain has TRBV18 and TRBJ1-1; D uncertain. Trimming left V 2 bases short and J 2 bases short, with 12 bases between. The CDR3 length is 15 residues. The germline gives CDR1 KGHSH, CDR2 LQKENI. CDR3 sequence: CASSPEGGLNTEAFF. CDR3 bases: TGTGCCAGCTCACCAGAGGGTGGCTTAAACACTGAAGCTTTCTTT.

There are a few counts of this clonotype. The rearrangement links TRBV5-5 to TRBJ2-7, with 11 nucleotides matching TRBD2. This CDR3 has 16 amino acids. V was pared by 1 base and J by 5 bases, with 8 bases of the junction left unmatched. Looked up from germline, CDR1 is SGHKS and CDR2 is YYEKEE (reference sequence). CDR3 DNA: TGTGCCAGCAGCTTGCTGGCTAGCGGGAGGACCCACGAGCAGTACTTC. The encoded protein is CASSLLASGRTHEQYF.

CDR3 protein: CASSEARSWPSEQFF. In nucleotides, the CDR3 is TGTGCCAGCAGTGAAGCGCGAAGTTGGCCCAGTGAGCAGTTCTTC. This chain links TRBV6-1 with TRBJ2-1; D not resolved. Germline CDR1 and CDR2: MNHNS and SASEGT. V lost 0 bases and J 9 bases, leaving 15 bases between the germline ends. The length of the CDR3 is 15 residues.

The rearrangement uses TRBV6-1 and TRBJ1-1; TRBD1 agrees at 7 bases. V shed 7 bases, J shed 2 bases, and the junction held 7 bases outside the gene matches. Germline V CDR1 and CDR2: MNHNS, SASEGT. The CDR3 is 14 residues long. Here the CDR3 reads CASIPGTANTEAFF. In DNA, the CDR3 is TGTGCCAGCATCCCCGGGACAGCCAACACTGAAGCTTTCTTT.

V and J are TRBV2 and TRBJ2-1, with D perhaps TRBD2 (7 bases). This CDR3 has 15 residues. CDR1 is SNHLY, CDR2 FYNNEI, per germline. V lost 3 bases and J 6 bases, leaving 15 bases between the germline ends. CDR3 region: CASSEWAGEGNEQFF. Here the CDR3 DNA reads TGTGCCAGCAGTGAGTGGGCAGGGGAGGGCAATGAGCAGTTCTTC.

The table lists this clonotype with many counts. The chain combines TRBV27 with TRBJ2-3; 12 bases agree with TRBD2. Germline loops: CDR1 MNHEY, CDR2 SMNVEV (reference sequence). The CDR3 totals 17 residues. Trimming removed 5 bases from V and 4 bases from J; junction bases left unmatched: 10. CDR3 amino acids: CASSPRRTSGTADTQYF. The CDR3 DNA follows: TGTGCCAGCAGTCCGCGACGGACTAGCGGGACGGCAGATACGCAGTATTTT.

This clonotype was observed a few times. The chain uses TRBV20-1 and TRBJ2-7; tentatively, D is TRBD1 or TRBD2 (5 bases each). Germline CDR1 reads DFQATT; CDR2 reads SNEGSKA (reference sequence). Trimming took 5 bases from V and 3 from J, leaving 8 bases between them. The CDR3 totals 11 residues. For the CDR3, the DNA is TGCAGTGCTGGGACCAACTACGAGCAGTACTTC. Encoded protein: CSAGTNYEQYF.

This clonotype was observed at least ten times. This chain uses TRBV12-3 or TRBV12-4 with TRBJ2-7; D is uncertain. Trimming stripped 6 bases from V and 3 bases from J, with 12 bases between. This CDR3 region has 13 residues. CDR3 DNA sequence: TGTGCCAGCAGCCTAATAGCCAGCTACGAGCAGTACTTC. It translates to CASSLIASYEQYF.

This clonotype was found a few times. The chain uses TRBV6-1 and TRBJ2-1; 12 nucleotides line up with TRBD2. The germline gives CDR1 MNHNS, CDR2 SASEGT. V lost 5 bases, J lost 6 bases, and 5 bases stayed unmatched. The CDR3 covers 15 residues. CDR3 sequence reads: CASSLTSGSPNEQFF. The CDR3 nucleotides are TGTGCCAGCAGTTTGACTAGCGGGAGTCCCAATGAGCAGTTCTTC.

The gene calls are TRBV5-1 and TRBJ2-5, with D tentatively TRBD1 (6 bases). Germline V CDR1 and CDR2: SGHRS, YFSETQ. The CDR3 extends over 14 amino acids. V gave up 5 bases and J gave up 2 bases, with 13 bases separating them. CDR3 coding DNA: TGCGCCAGCAGTTCCGGACAGTCGCAAGAGACCCAGTACTTC. As protein: CASSSGQSQETQYF.

This clonotype occurred a few times. The chain is built from TRBV10-1 and TRBJ2-1, with 9 bases identical to TRBD2. The ends lost 4 bases at V and 7 bases at J; junction bases unmatched: 2. The length of the CDR3 is 13 residues. The germline CDR1 and CDR2 sequences are WNHNN and SYGVQD (reference sequence). CDR3 sequence: CASSVSGRNEQFF. The CDR3, as DNA: TGCGCCAGCAGTGTAAGCGGGAGGAATGAGCAGTTCTTC.

This clonotype was seen many times. In nucleotides, the CDR3 is TGCGCCAGCAGCTTGGGAGGGACACACGGCACAGATACGCAGTATTTT. It yields the protein CASSLGGTHGTDTQYF. The chain uses TRBV5-1 and TRBJ2-3; tentatively, D is TRBD1 (6 bases). Trimming took 0 bases from V and 1 from J, leaving 12 bases between them. The CDR3 consists of 16 residues. Looked up from germline, CDR1 is SGHRS and CDR2 is YFSETQ.

This clonotype was seen more than once but under ten times. The V call is TRBV27, the J call TRBJ2-5; D is unresolved. Trimming removed 1 base at V and 4 bases at J, with 7 bases between. The CDR3 is 13 residues long. Germline V gene data show CDR1 as MNHEY and CDR2 as SMNVEV (reference sequence). The CDR3 protein is CASSLWSSETQYF. The CDR3 DNA reads TGTGCCAGCAGTTTATGGAGCTCAGAGACCCAGTACTTC.